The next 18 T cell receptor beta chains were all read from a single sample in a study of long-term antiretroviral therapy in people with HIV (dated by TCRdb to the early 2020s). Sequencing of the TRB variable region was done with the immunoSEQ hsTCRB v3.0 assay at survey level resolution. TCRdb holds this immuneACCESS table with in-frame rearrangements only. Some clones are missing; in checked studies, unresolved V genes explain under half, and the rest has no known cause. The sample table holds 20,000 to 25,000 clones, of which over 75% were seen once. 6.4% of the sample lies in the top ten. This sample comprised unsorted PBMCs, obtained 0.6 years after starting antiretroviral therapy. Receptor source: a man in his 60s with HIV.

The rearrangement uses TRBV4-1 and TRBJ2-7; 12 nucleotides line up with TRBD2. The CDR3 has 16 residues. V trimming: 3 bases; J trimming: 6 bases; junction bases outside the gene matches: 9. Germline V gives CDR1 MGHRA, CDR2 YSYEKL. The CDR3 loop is CASSQTRLAGEGEQYF. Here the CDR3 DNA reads TGCGCCAGCAGCCAGACGCGACTAGCGGGAGAGGGCGAGCAGTACTTC.

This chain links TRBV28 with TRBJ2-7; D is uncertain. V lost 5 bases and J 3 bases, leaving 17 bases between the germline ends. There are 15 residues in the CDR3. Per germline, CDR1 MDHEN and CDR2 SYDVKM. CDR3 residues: CASSPRRTTFYEQYF. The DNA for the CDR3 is TGTGCCAGCAGTCCCCGCCGAACTACCTTCTACGAGCAGTACTTC.

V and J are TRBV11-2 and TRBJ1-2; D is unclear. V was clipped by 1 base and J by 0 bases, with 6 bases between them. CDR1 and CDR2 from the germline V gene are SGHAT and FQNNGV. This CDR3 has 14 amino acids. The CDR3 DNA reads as TGTGCCAGCAGCTTAGCGATCTCTAACTATGGCTACACCTTC. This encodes CASSLAISNYGYTF.

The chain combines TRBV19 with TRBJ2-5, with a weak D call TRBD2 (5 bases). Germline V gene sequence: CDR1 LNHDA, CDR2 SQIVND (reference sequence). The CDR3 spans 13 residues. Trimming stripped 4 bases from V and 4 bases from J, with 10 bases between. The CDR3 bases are TGTGCCAGTAGTACCCGGGGTACAGAGACCCAGTACTTC. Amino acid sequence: CASSTRGTETQYF.

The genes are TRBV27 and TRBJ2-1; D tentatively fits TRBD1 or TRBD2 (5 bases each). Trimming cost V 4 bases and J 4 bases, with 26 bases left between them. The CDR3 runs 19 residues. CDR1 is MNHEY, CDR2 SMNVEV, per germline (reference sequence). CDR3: CASSSLYRGSGHGYNEQFF. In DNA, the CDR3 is TGTGCCAGCAGTTCTCTGTATAGGGGCTCGGGGCATGGGTACAATGAGCAGTTCTTC.

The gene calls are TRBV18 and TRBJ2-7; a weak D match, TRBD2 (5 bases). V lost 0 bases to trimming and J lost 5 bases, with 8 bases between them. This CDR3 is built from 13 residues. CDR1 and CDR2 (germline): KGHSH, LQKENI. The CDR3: CASSPPGSNEQYF. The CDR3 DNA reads TGTGCCAGCTCACCACCAGGGAGCAACGAGCAGTACTTC.

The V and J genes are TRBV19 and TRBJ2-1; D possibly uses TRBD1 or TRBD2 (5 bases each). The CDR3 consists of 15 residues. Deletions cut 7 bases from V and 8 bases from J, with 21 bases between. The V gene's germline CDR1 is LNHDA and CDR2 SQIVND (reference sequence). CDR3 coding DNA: TGTGCCAGTACCACCCGGGGCAGGCCTGGGGATGAGCAGTTCTTC. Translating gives CASTTRGRPGDEQFF.

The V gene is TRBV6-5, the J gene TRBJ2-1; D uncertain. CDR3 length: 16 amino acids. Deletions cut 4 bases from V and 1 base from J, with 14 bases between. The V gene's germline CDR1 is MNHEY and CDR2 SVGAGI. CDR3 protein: CASSLRRSGSYNEQFF. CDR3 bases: TGTGCCAGCAGTTTACGTCGGTCTGGTTCCTACAATGAGCAGTTCTTC.

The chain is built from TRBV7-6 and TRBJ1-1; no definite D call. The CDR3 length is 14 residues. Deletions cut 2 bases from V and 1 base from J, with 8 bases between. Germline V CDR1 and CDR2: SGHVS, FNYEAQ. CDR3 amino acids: CASSLNRENTEAFF. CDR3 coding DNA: TGTGCCAGCAGCTTAAATCGGGAGAACACTGAAGCTTTCTTT. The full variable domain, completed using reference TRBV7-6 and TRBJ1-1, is GAGVSQSPRYKVTKRGQDVALRCDPISGHVSLYWYRQALGQGPEFLTYFNYEAQQDKSGLPNDRFSAERPEGSISTLTIQRTEQRDSAMYRCASSLNRENTEAFFGQGTRLTVV.

CDR3 coding DNA: TGTGCCAGCAGCTACGGGGAGGGGGTCACAAATAGCAATCAGCCCCAGCATTTT. Protein: CASSYGEGVTNSNQPQHF. The chain employs TRBV21-1 and TRBJ1-5. TRBV21-1 is a listed pseudogene. The CDR3 spans 18 residues.

The CDR3, as DNA: TGTGCCAGCAGTGCGACTAGCGCGGGCACAGATACGCAGTATTTT. Protein sequence: CASSATSAGTDTQYF. J is TRBJ2-3 and V is TRBV6-1; 8 positions match TRBD2. The CDR3 loop spans 15 amino acids. CDR1 and CDR2 (germline): MNHNS, SASEGT. Trimming at V came to 4 bases and at J to 1 base, leaving 4 bases not matched to a gene.

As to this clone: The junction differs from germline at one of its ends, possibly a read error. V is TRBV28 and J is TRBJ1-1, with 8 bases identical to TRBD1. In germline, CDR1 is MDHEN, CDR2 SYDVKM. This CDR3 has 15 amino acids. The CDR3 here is CASTETGAMNTEAFF. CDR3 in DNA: TGTGCCAGCACCGAGACAGGGGCGATGAATACTGAAGCTTTCTTT.

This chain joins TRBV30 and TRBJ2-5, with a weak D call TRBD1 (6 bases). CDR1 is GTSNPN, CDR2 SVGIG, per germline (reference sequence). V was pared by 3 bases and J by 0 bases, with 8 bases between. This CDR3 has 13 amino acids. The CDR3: CAWSRGNQETQYF. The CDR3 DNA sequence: TGTGCCTGGAGCAGGGGAAACCAAGAGACCCAGTACTTC.

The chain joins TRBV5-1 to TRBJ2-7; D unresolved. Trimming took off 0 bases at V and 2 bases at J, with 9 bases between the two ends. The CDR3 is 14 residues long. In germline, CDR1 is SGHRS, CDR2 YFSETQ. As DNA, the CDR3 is TGCGCCAGCAGCTTGGAACAGCTCCCCTACGAGCAGTACTTC. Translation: CASSLEQLPYEQYF.

The CDR3 region is CASSSWDRVEETQYF. CDR3 bases: TGTGCCAGCAGTTCCTGGGACAGGGTTGAAGAGACCCAGTACTTC. The chain recombines TRBV28 with TRBJ2-5, with TRBD1 matching over 9 bases. The CDR3 has 15 amino acids. Germline V CDR1 and CDR2: MDHEN, SYDVKM. V lost 4 bases to trimming and J lost 3 bases; unmatched junction nucleotides: 6.

The CDR3 sequence: CSARNRPEAFF. CDR3 DNA sequence: TGCAGTGCTAGGAACAGGCCCGAAGCTTTCTTT. J is TRBJ1-1 and V is TRBV20-1, with D perhaps TRBD1 (5 bases). Germline V lookup: CDR1 DFQATT, CDR2 SNEGSKA (reference sequence). Trimming pared 3 bases from V and 8 bases from J, leaving 10 bases between. CDR3 size: 11 residues.

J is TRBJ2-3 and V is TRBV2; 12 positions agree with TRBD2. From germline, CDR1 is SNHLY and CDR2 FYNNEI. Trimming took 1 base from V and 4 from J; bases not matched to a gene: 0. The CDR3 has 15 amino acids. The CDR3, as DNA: TGTGCCAGCAGTGAAGGGACTAGCGGGGCAGATACGCAGTATTTT. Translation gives CASSEGTSGADTQYF.

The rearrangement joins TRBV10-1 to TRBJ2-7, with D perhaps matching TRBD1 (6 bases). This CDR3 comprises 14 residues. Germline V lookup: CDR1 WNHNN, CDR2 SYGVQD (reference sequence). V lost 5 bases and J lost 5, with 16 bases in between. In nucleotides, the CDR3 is TGCGCCAGCAGTAGGGGCAGGGGATTCGACGAGCAGTACTTC. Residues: CASSRGRGFDEQYF.